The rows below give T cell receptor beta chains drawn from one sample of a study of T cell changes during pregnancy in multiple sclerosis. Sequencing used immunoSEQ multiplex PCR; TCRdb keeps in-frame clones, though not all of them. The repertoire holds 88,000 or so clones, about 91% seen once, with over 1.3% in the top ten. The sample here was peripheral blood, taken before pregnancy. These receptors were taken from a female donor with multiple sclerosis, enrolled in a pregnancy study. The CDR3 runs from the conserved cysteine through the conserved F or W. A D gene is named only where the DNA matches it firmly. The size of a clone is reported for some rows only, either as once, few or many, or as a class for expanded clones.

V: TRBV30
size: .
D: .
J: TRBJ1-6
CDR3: CAWSLTNDGNSPLHF
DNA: TGTGCCTGGAGTCTCACAAATGACGGGAATTCACCCCTCCACTTT

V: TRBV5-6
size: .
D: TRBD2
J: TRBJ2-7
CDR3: CASNGVAGFYEQYF
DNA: TGTGCCAGCAATGGGGTAGCGGGCTTTTACGAGCAGTACTTC

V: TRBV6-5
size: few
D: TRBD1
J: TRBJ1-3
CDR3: CASSLNRGPGNTIYF
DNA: TGTGCCAGCAGTTTGAACAGGGGGCCTGGAAACACCATATATTTT

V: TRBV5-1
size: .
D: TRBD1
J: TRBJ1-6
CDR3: CASSLSSGTEGSSPLHF
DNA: TGCGCCAGCAGCTTAAGTTCCGGGACAGAGGGCAGTTCACCCCTCCACTTT

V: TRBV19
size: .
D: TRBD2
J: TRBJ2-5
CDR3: CASSAVSGGRQETQYF
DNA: TGTGCCAGTAGTGCGGTTAGCGGGGGGCGGCAAGAGACCCAGTACTTC

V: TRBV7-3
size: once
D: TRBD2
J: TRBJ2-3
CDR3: CASSPRGGTDTQYF
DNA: TGTGCCAGCAGCCCCCGGGGGGGCACAGATACGCAGTATTTT

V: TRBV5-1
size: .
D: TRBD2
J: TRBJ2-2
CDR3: CASSFGLAGSNTGELFF
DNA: TGCGCCAGCAGCTTCGGACTAGCGGGGTCGAACACCGGGGAGCTGTTTTTT

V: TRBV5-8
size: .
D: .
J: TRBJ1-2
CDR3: CASSFVGSRTARANYGYTF
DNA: TGTGCCAGCAGCTTTGTGGGGTCCCGGACAGCTCGAGCTAACTATGGCTACACCTTC

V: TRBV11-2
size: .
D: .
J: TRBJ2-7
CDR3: CASSSGAGAYEQYF
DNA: TGTGCCAGCAGCTCAGGGGCGGGAGCCTACGAGCAGTACTTC

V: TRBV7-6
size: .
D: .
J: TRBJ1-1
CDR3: CASSQQGPNTEAFF
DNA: TGTGCCAGCAGCCAACAGGGTCCGAACACTGAAGCTTTCTTT

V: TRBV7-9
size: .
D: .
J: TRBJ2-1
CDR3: CASSLVPDEQFF
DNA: TGTGCCAGCAGCTTAGTGCCGGATGAGCAGTTCTTC

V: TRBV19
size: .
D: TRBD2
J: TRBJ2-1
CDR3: CASSKTGEGNEQFF
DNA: TGTGCCAGTAGCAAGACTGGGGAGGGCAATGAGCAGTTCTTC

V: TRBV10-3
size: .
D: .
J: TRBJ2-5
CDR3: CAISEGETQYF
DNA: TGTGCCATCTCGGAGGGGGAGACCCAGTACTTC

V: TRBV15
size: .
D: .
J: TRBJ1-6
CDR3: CATSSRGVWDSPLHF
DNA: TGTGCCACCAGCTCCCGGGGAGTCTGGGATTCACCCCTCCACTTT

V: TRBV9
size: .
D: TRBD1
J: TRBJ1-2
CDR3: CASSATGDDYGYTF
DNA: TGTGCCAGCAGCGCGACAGGGGATGATTATGGCTACACCTTC

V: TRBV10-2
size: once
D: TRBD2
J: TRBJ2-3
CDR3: CASSGTGPGGTDTQYF
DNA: TGCGCCAGCAGTGGGACCGGGCCGGGGGGGACAGATACGCAGTATTTT

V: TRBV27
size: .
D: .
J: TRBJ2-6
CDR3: CASSLFYRADSGANVLTF
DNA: TGTGCCAGCAGTTTATTCTACAGGGCCGACTCTGGGGCCAACGTCCTGACTTTC